In its sample, the clone carrying this T cell receptor (beta chain) was seen a few times. The antigen remains unidentified. One junction end disagrees with the germline gene, perhaps due to a read error. The source of the sample is a study of blood T cells in healthy people across ages. The wider study: Using template switching, researchers captured about one barcoded beta molecule for each two T cells.

Extraction yielded at least 6 micrograms of total RNA per sample. Primers used in a second PCR of about 7 to 12 cycles were a sample-barcoded 5' primer and a J-beta primer mix. TCRdb passed the 5' RACE reads through MiXCR, listing each CDR3 protein once. The data hold 600,000 or so distinct CDR3 sequences, with roughly 20% observed a single time. General study results and limits: Estimates of total diversity, which came from one million sequenced T cells, were considered to be underestimates.

Per the germline V gene, CDR1 is MGHRA and CDR2 is YSYEKL. The CDR3 is 15 amino acids. Sequenced: blood. The chain combines TRBV4-1 with TRBJ1-2; D not resolved. The source is a man between 65 and 85 years old in good health. The DNA of the CDR3 is TGCGCCAACAGCCATGTAGCGGAGGCTAACTATGGCTACACCTTC. Encoded protein: CANSHVAEANYGYTF.